The 32 T cell receptor beta chains below were found in one sample sequenced in a study of blood T cells in healthy people across ages. Using a J-beta primer mix together with a sample-barcoded 5' primer, a second PCR was run for about 7 to 12 cycles. Via MiXCR, TCRdb re-called the 5' RACE reads, giving one row per CDR3 protein. The data hold 700,000 to 850,000 distinct CDR3 sequences, with 40% to 65% observed a single time. The material sequenced was blood. The receptors here all came from a man older than 75 in good health.

J is TRBJ1-3 and V is TRBV6-2 or TRBV6-3; D unclear. This CDR3 has 17 amino acids. Trimming left V 0 bases short and J 1 base short, with 13 bases between. CDR1 and CDR2 (germline): MNHEY, SVGEGT. The CDR3 region has the DNA TGTGCCAGCAGTTACTCGAAGTCGTGGAGATCTGGAAACACCATATATTTT. It specifies CASSYSKSWRSGNTIYF.

The V call is TRBV4-1, the J call TRBJ2-7; D call uncertain. The CDR3 length is 15 residues. Germline V gene sequence: CDR1 MGHRA, CDR2 YSYEKL. Trimming took off 0 bases at V and 0 bases at J, with 9 bases between the two ends. CDR3: CASSQEDQSSYEQYF. The CDR3 DNA reads as TGCGCCAGCAGCCAAGAGGATCAGAGCTCCTACGAGCAGTACTTC.

V is TRBV11-2 and J is TRBJ2-1; no reliable D call. Trimming pared 5 bases from V and 2 bases from J, leaving 10 bases between. The CDR3 extends over 14 amino acids. Germline-derived CDR1 and CDR2 are SGHAT and FQNNGV. The CDR3 loop is CASSIAAPYNEQFF. DNA of the CDR3: TGTGCCAGCAGCATAGCTGCTCCCTACAATGAGCAGTTCTTC.

To note about this clonotype: One end of the junction varies from germline; a read error may be responsible. The CDR3 sequence: CASSLYKLAGVGTYNEQFF. The CDR3 DNA reads as TGTGCCAGCAGCCTATATAAACTAGCGGGAGTAGGAACCTACAATGAACAGTTCTTC. The V gene is TRBV13, the J gene TRBJ2-1; 11 bases fit TRBD2. Germline V gene lookup returns CDR1 PRHDT and CDR2 FYEKMQ (reference sequence). CDR3 length equals 19 residues.

CDR3: CASSLRGLSNQPQHF. The CDR3 bases are TGTGCCAGCAGTTTGAGGGGCCTTAGCAATCAGCCCCAGCATTTT. This sequence joins TRBV12-3 or TRBV12-4 and TRBJ1-5; tentatively, D is TRBD1 (5 bases). With 3 bases removed from V and 0 bases from J, the gap between germline ends came to 9 bases. The CDR3 has 15 residues.

This chain joins TRBV6-6 and TRBJ2-1, with D unresolved. This CDR3 is 14 amino acids long. The germline V gene encodes CDR1 MNHNY and CDR2 SVGAGI (reference sequence). The V gene lost 4 bases and the J gene lost 5 bases, with 12 bases spanning the gap. CDR3 amino acids: CASSLDYLNNEQFF. CDR3 sequence (DNA): TGTGCCAGCAGTTTGGATTATCTAAACAATGAGCAGTTCTTC.

This clonotype was observed once. The chain has TRBV5-1 and TRBJ2-1; 8 bases agree with TRBD2. Germline loops: CDR1 SGHRS, CDR2 YFSETQ. V gave up 0 bases and J gave up 8 bases; unmatched junction bases: 4. The CDR3 covers 14 residues. CDR3 region: CASSLETSVDEQFF. The CDR3 DNA reads TGCGCCAGCAGCTTGGAGACTAGCGTCGATGAGCAGTTCTTC.

This rearrangement joins TRBV5-1 to TRBJ2-1; 9 bases agree with TRBD1. Germline CDR1 reads SGHRS; CDR2 reads YFSETQ. The CDR3 is 15 residues long. V shed 4 bases, J shed 6 bases, and the junction held 8 bases outside the gene matches. CDR3 nucleotides: TGCGCCAGCAGCCCCGGGACAGGGAAAGGCAATGAGCAGTTCTTC. Amino acid sequence: CASSPGTGKGNEQFF. The full variable domain, with the rest looked up from reference TRBV5-1 and TRBJ2-1, is KAGVTQTPRYLIKTRGQQVTLSCSPISGHRSVSWYQQTPGQGLQFLFEYFSETQRNKGNFPGRFSGRQFSNSRSEMNVSTLELGDSALYLCASSPGTGKGNEQFFGPGTRLTVL.

This rearrangement joins TRBV20-1 to TRBJ2-5; D gene uncertain. Germline CDR1 is DFQATT and CDR2 is SNEGSKA (reference sequence). The CDR3 has 13 residues. V lost 6 bases, J lost 0 bases, and 11 bases lay in between. CDR3 bases: TGCAGTGCAACGGCCAGAAACCAAGAGACCCAGTACTTC. Translated, it gives CSATARNQETQYF.

This clonotype was counted a few times. The J gene is TRBJ1-6, the V gene TRBV29-1; D remains unclear. V was trimmed by 4 bases and J by 7 bases, leaving 8 bases between them. In germline, CDR1 is SQVTM, CDR2 ANQGSEA. This CDR3 has 12 residues. CDR3 residues: CSVGEGNSPLHF. The DNA for the CDR3 is TGCAGCGTTGGAGAGGGAAATTCACCCCTCCACTTT.

This clonotype was recorded a few times. V gene TRBV12-3 or TRBV12-4 combines with J gene TRBJ1-3, with D perhaps TRBD1 (6 bases). CDR3 length equals 13 residues. V lost 3 bases, J lost 4 bases, and 7 bases lay in between. The CDR3: CASSLDRGNTIYF. Written as DNA, the CDR3 is TGTGCCAGCAGTTTGGACAGAGGAAACACCATATATTTT.

The V gene is TRBV7-2, the J gene TRBJ2-7, with 7 nucleotides matching TRBD2. The germline V gene has CDR1 SGHTA and CDR2 FQGNSA. The length of the CDR3 is 15 residues. V lost 5 bases to trimming and J lost 7 bases; unmatched junction nucleotides: 14. In nucleotides, the CDR3 is TGTGCCAGCAGCCGCGGGACTACAGTTTACAATGAGCAGTACTTC. Residues: CASSRGTTVYNEQYF.

This chain joins TRBV10-3 and TRBJ2-5, with D uncertain. Per the germline V gene, CDR1 is ENHRY and CDR2 is SYGVKD. V lost 8 bases to trimming and J lost 1 base, with 17 bases between them. The CDR3 contains 15 residues. The CDR3 here is CAIGAFTGPQETQYF. DNA for the CDR3: TGTGCCATCGGAGCTTTTACCGGGCCCCAAGAGACCCAGTACTTC.

The V call is TRBV7-2, the J call TRBJ2-4; 12 bases match TRBD2. Judging by the DNA end, TRBJ2-7 fits better; the J call may be wrong. Germline-derived CDR1 and CDR2 are SGHTA and FQGNSA. The CDR3 covers 15 residues. In DNA, the CDR3 is TGTGCCAGCAGCACGACTAGCGGGAGTGGGTACGAGCAGTACTTC. Its translation is CASSTTSGSGYEQYF.

In this sample, this clonotype turned up a few times. This sequence joins TRBV4-1 and TRBJ2-1; possibly TRBD1 for D (5 bases). The V gene's germline CDR1 is MGHRA and CDR2 YSYEKL. The CDR3 totals 13 residues. V shed 6 bases and J shed 5 bases, with 11 bases lying between them. Written as DNA, the CDR3 is TGCGCCAGCAGGGGGCCCTCTAACAATGAGCAGTTCTTC. Protein product: CASRGPSNNEQFF.

The CDR3 spells CASSLFAGGADTQYF. CDR3 DNA: TGTGCCAGCAGCTTGTTTGCGGGAGGGGCAGATACGCAGTATTTT. V is TRBV5-6 and J is TRBJ2-3, with 9 bases fitting TRBD2. Germline V gene lookup returns CDR1 SGHDT and CDR2 YYEEEE. There are 15 residues in the CDR3. V was clipped by 1 base and J by 4 bases; unmatched bases: 4.

Only a few counts were recorded for this clonotype. The rearrangement links TRBV20-1 to TRBJ2-7; TRBD2 is a possible D gene (5 bases). This CDR3 has 11 amino acids. Germline V gives CDR1 DFQATT, CDR2 SNEGSKA (reference sequence). The V end was cut by 4 bases, the J end by 12 bases, with 16 bases between. As DNA, the CDR3 is TGCAGTGCTAAAGGCGCCCTCACTAGGTACTTC. Translating gives CSAKGALTRYF.

V and J are TRBV20-1 and TRBJ2-1; the D is unclear. The ends were cut back, 2 bases at V and 10 bases at J, with 18 bases in the middle. The CDR3 covers 14 residues. Germline-derived CDR1 and CDR2 are DFQATT and SNEGSKA (reference sequence). The CDR3 nucleotides are TGCAGTGCTAGACCCCGGGCCCAATCTTACGAGCAGTTCTTC. It translates to CSARPRAQSYEQFF.

The chain couples TRBV4-2 to TRBJ1-2; no reliable D call. CDR1 and CDR2 from the germline V gene are LGHNA and YNFKEQ. V was shortened by 2 bases and J by 0 bases, with 13 bases between the two germline ends. This CDR3 is 16 amino acids long. The CDR3 nucleotides are TGTGCCAGCAGCCAAATCGCCGCGGGCTCTAACTATGGCTACACCTTC. This sequence encodes CASSQIAAGSNYGYTF.

J is TRBJ1-1 and V is TRBV29-1, with 10 bases identical to TRBD1. The ends lost 3 bases at V and 4 bases at J; junction bases unmatched: 11. This CDR3 has 16 amino acids. The V gene's germline CDR1 is SQVTM and CDR2 ANQGSEA. CDR3 residues: CSVEAGTGARGTEAFF. DNA of the CDR3: TGCAGCGTTGAGGCCGGGACAGGGGCCCGAGGCACTGAAGCTTTCTTT.

V is TRBV24-1 and J is TRBJ2-7; D unresolved. V lost 7 bases and J 7 bases, leaving 16 bases between the germline ends. Germline V CDR1 and CDR2: KGHDR, SFDVKD. The CDR3 is 13 residues long. CDR3 protein: CATRGSGVDEQYF. For the CDR3, the DNA is TGTGCCACCAGAGGATCAGGAGTTGATGAGCAGTACTTC.

V is TRBV25-1 and J is TRBJ2-3; 7 bases align to TRBD1. Losses at the gene ends were 2 bases for V and 14 bases for J; bases not matched to a gene: 16. CDR3 length: 15 residues. Germline values: CDR1 MGHDK, CDR2 SYGVNS. CDR3 sequence reads: CASSEIRGGAGYAYF. The CDR3 DNA follows: TGTGCCAGCAGTGAAATTAGAGGGGGCGCAGGATACGCGTATTTT. Drawing the rest from reference TRBV25-1 and TRBJ2-3, the complete variable domain is EADIYQTPRYLVIGTGKKITLECSQTMGHDKMYWYQQDPGMELHLIHYSYGVNSTEKGDLSSESTVSRIRTEHFPLTLESARPSHTSQYLCASSEIRGGAGYAYFGPGTRLTVL.

The chain joins TRBV7-9 to TRBJ2-1, with 11 positions matching TRBD1. The J call may be in error: the DNA end matches TRBJ2-7 better. Germline V gene sequence: CDR1 SEHNR, CDR2 FQNEAQ (reference sequence). This CDR3 spans 19 amino acids. The CDR3 here is CASSFRRDRGASGNNEQYF. CDR3 sequence (DNA): TGTGCCAGCAGCTTCCGCCGGGACAGGGGGGCTAGCGGGAACAATGAGCAGTACTTC.

The chain employs TRBV2 and TRBJ1-2; weak D call: TRBD1 (5 bases). V lost 2 bases and J lost 4, with 14 bases in between. Germline V gives CDR1 SNHLY, CDR2 FYNNEI. The CDR3 loop spans 15 amino acids. The CDR3 DNA sequence: TGTGCCAGCAGTGAACAAGTGTCCCAGGGCTATGGCTACACCTTC. Its protein is CASSEQVSQGYGYTF.

V is TRBV5-1 and J is TRBJ2-4, with D hard to call. Trimming took 0 bases from V and 7 from J, leaving 8 bases between them. The CDR3 spans 13 residues. Germline V gene lookup returns CDR1 SGHRS and CDR2 YFSETQ. CDR3 residues: CASSLDQANIQYF. The CDR3 DNA follows: TGCGCCAGCAGCTTGGACCAGGCGAACATTCAGTACTTC.

This chain joins TRBV6-1 and TRBJ1-1; weak D call: TRBD1 (5 bases). Trimming removed 5 bases at V and 7 bases at J, with 8 bases between. The CDR3 extends over 11 amino acids. The germline CDR1 and CDR2 sequences are MNHNS and SASEGT. The CDR3, as DNA: TGTGCCAGCAGTAGACAGTATGAAGCTTTCTTT. Translated: CASSRQYEAFF.

This clonotype was picked up a small number of times. V is TRBV20-1 and J is TRBJ2-5; the D gene is possibly TRBD1 (6 bases). The CDR3 spans 13 residues. V was clipped by 3 bases and J by 5 bases, with 13 bases between them. Germline V gene data show CDR1 as DFQATT and CDR2 as SNEGSKA (reference sequence). The CDR3 loop reads CSARHRDGETQYF. In DNA, the CDR3 is TGCAGTGCTAGGCACAGGGACGGCGAGACCCAGTACTTC.

V usage is TRBV5-5 and J usage is TRBJ2-5; perhaps TRBD1 as D (5 bases). Near its end, the DNA agrees better with TRBJ2-7, so the J call may be wrong. The V gene's germline CDR1 is SGHKS and CDR2 YYEKEE (reference sequence). The length of the CDR3 is 13 residues. The CDR3 is CASSLEQGREQYF. CDR3 nucleotide sequence: TGTGCCAGCAGCTTGGAGCAGGGCCGCGAGCAGTACTTC.

The chain uses TRBV29-1 and TRBJ2-1; 12 bases fit TRBD2. Germline V gives CDR1 SQVTM, CDR2 ANQGSEA. The CDR3 has 13 amino acids. V was pared by 6 bases and J by 10 bases, with 7 bases of the junction left unmatched. The CDR3 coding sequence is TGCAGCGTACGACTAGCGGGAGAGTGGGAGCAGTTCTTC. It codes for CSVRLAGEWEQFF.

The chain carries TRBV20-1 and TRBJ2-7, with no clear D. This CDR3 has 13 amino acids. V dropped 6 bases and J dropped 4 bases, with 16 bases sitting between them. The germline V gene has CDR1 DFQATT and CDR2 SNEGSKA (reference sequence). As DNA, the CDR3 is TGCAGTGCGCCCGTTGGAGTTGCGTACGAGCAGTACTTC. This translates into CSAPVGVAYEQYF.

This clonotype was detected a few times. The rearrangement links TRBV21-1 to TRBJ2-4. TRBV21-1 is shown as a pseudogene. The CDR3 covers 11 residues. The CDR3 DNA follows: TGTGCCAGCATGAGGAGAAACATTCAGTACTTC. As protein: CASMRRNIQYF.

This chain joins TRBV27 and TRBJ2-1; perhaps TRBD1 as D (5 bases). Germline values: CDR1 MNHEY, CDR2 SMNVEV (reference sequence). This CDR3 contains 16 residues. V lost 4 bases and J 8 bases, leaving 21 bases between the germline ends. CDR3 sequence: CASSSPRGPSIYEQFF. The DNA of the CDR3 is TGTGCCAGCAGTTCCCCAAGGGGCCCTAGTATCTATGAGCAGTTCTTC.